This T cell receptor beta chain was found in a study of CD8 T cells in Susac syndrome. Trimming left V 4 bases short and J 0 bases short, with 8 bases between. CDR3 length equals 14 residues. Looked up from germline, CDR1 is SGHNT and CDR2 is YYREEE (reference sequence). TCR beta sequencing was performed on blood CD8+ and CD4+ T cells. Reverse transcription of about 0.5 to 1 ug RNA was carried out with random hexamers. TCRdb called the immunoSEQ multiplex PCR reads again in MiXCR, with one record for every CDR3 protein. The sample consists of 150,000 to 200,000 distinct CDR3 sequences, 90% to 95% of them appearing once.

Sample: CD4+ T cells from PBMCs. The genes are TRBV5-4 and TRBJ2-4; D gene ambiguous. The clonotype originates from a human donor in good health. CDR3 nucleotide sequence: TGTGCCAGCAGCCCAGATCTAGCCAAAAACATTCAGTACTTC. Encoded protein: CASSPDLAKNIQYF.